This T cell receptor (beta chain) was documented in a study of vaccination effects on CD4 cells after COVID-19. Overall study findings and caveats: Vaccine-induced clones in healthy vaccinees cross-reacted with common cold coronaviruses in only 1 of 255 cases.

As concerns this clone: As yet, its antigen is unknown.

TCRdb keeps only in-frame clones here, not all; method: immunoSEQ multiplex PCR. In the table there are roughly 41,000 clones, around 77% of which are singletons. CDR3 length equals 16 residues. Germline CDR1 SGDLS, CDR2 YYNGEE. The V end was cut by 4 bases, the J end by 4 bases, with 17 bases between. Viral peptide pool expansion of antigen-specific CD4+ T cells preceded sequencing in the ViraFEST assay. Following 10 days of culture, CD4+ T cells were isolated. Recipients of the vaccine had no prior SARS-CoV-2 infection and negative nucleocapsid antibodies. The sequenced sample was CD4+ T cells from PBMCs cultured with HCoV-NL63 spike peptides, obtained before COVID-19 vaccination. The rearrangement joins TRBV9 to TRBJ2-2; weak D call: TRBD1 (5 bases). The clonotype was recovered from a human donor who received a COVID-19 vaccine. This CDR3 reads CASSPGHFPATGELFF. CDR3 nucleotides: TGTGCCAGCAGCCCCGGACATTTCCCCGCCACCGGGGAGCTGTTTTTT.